The clone carrying this T cell receptor (beta chain) was recorded at least ten times. The sample comes from a study of T-cell memory formation after mild COVID-19. TCRdb passed the 5' RACE reads through MiXCR, listing each CDR3 protein once. The sample includes about 340,000 distinct CDR3 sequences, about a sixth of them seen just once. The germline V gene encodes CDR1 MNHEY and CDR2 SVGAGI. V lost 5 bases and J 2 bases, leaving 10 bases between the germline ends. The CDR3 runs to 13 residues. J is TRBJ2-7 and V is TRBV6-5, with D unresolved. The source is a man younger than 35 who had mild COVID-19 (a few samples of this study predate the infection). Cell type and time point are not known. Input material: PBMCs or a T cell subset sorted from them (not recorded which). The DNA of the CDR3 is TGTGCCAGCAGTGCCGGTCCAACCTACGAGCAGTACTTC. Translation: CASSAGPTYEQYF.